This T cell receptor (beta chain) derives from a study of T cells in Graves' hyperthyroidism and ophthalmopathy. Study-level findings and limits: Most clonotypes expanded in the thyroid (above 0.001) were also present in blood.

The CDR3 loop spans 14 amino acids. V was cut by 4 bases and J by 4 bases, with 10 bases left in between. Germline CDR1 reads MGHRA; CDR2 reads YSYEKL. From RNA transcripts, TCR beta CDR3 regions were amplified. HTBI primers were the set used in a first-round RT-PCR of the TCR CDR3. TCRdb independently ran MiXCR on the multiplex PCR reads; one entry per CDR3 protein. In the table there are 350,000 or so distinct CDR3 sequences, around a sixth of which are singletons. As regards this clonotype: As yet, its antigen is unknown.

Thyroid ultrasound and orbital computed tomography, with clinical symptoms and serum thyroxine and TRAb, informed diagnoses. The PBMCs studied were ones that came from 10 ml fresh peripheral blood. The origin of this receptor is a woman between 40 and 50 years old with Graves' ophthalmopathy. This chain joins TRBV4-1 and TRBJ2-2; D remains unclear. The sample taken for sequencing was blood. This chain's CDR3 is CASSLQQITGELFF. The DNA for the CDR3 is TGCGCCAGCAGCCTACAGCAGATCACCGGGGAGCTGTTTTTT.